These 15 T cell receptor beta chains were sequenced from one sample in a study of shared clonotypes between healthy human individuals. Data came from immunoSEQ multiplex PCR; TCRdb stores just in-frame clones and leaves some out. The data show about 800,000 clones, 90% to 97% seen once. As defined, naive CD8 cells were CD45RO-negative and positively selected for CCR7, with terminally differentiated effector memory CD45RA+ cells excluded. The sample was naive CD8+ T cells sorted from blood. The receptors derive from a man younger than 45 in good health.

The chain joins TRBV4-2 to TRBJ2-7, with 15 nucleotides matching TRBD2. Per germline, CDR1 LGHNA and CDR2 YNFKEQ. V lost 0 bases, J lost 7 bases, and 10 bases stayed unmatched. The CDR3 consists of 18 residues. Here the CDR3 DNA reads TGTGCCAGCAGCCAAGATGGCCCCCGGACTAGCGGGAGGGGTGAGCAGTACTTC. It translates to CASSQDGPRTSGRGEQYF.

The chain recombines TRBV27 with TRBJ2-7, with D uncertain. V was pared by 4 bases and J by 3 bases, with 10 bases between. In germline, CDR1 is MNHEY, CDR2 SMNVEV (reference sequence). This CDR3 region has 13 residues. The CDR3 region is CASSYSVDYEQYF. CDR3 nucleotide sequence: TGTGCCAGCAGTTACAGCGTCGACTACGAGCAGTACTTC.

The chain uses TRBV19 and TRBJ1-1; the match to TRBD1 covers 8 bases. The CDR3 contains 15 residues. Germline assignment: CDR1 LNHDA and CDR2 SQIVND (reference sequence). The ends lost 6 bases at V and 3 bases at J; junction bases unmatched: 9. The DNA for the CDR3 is TGTGCCAGTAGCGACAGGACAGGGCTTTACACTGAAGCTTTCTTT. Amino acids: CASSDRTGLYTEAFF.

The chain links TRBV4-1 to TRBJ2-1; TRBD1 matches at 7 bases. The germline V gene has CDR1 MGHRA and CDR2 YSYEKL. This CDR3 has 13 residues. V lost 4 bases to trimming and J lost 8 bases; unmatched junction nucleotides: 5. The CDR3 nucleotides read TGCGCCAGCAGCCCCAACAGGGGCGATGAGCAGTTCTTC. Translated: CASSPNRGDEQFF.

On this clone itself: In the same sample, other DNA sequences code for this CDR3. The genes are TRBV29-1 and TRBJ2-2, with 8 bases that match TRBD2. Trimming took 6 bases from V and 0 from J; bases not matched to a gene: 0. Germline CDR1 reads SQVTM; CDR2 reads ANQGSEA. CDR3 length: 13 amino acids. The CDR3 nucleotides read TGCAGCGTGGGACTAGCGAACACCGGGGAGCTGTTTTTT. This translates into CSVGLANTGELFF.

The chain couples TRBV10-3 to TRBJ2-3; 8 bases map to TRBD1. V was pared by 7 bases and J by 2 bases, with 5 bases of the junction left unmatched. Germline V gene lookup returns CDR1 ENHRY and CDR2 SYGVKD. The CDR3 sequence is 14 residues long. This CDR3 reads CAIKGQDNTDTQYF. CDR3 in DNA: TGTGCCATCAAGGGACAGGACAACACAGATACGCAGTATTTT.

Comment on this clone: An end of the junction does not agree with germline; a read error may underlie this. This chain links TRBV6-1 with TRBJ1-4; no clear D gene. CDR1 and CDR2 (germline): MNHNS, SASEGT. The CDR3 covers 11 residues. The DNA of the CDR3 is TGTGCCAGCAGCGAAGGGTGGAAACTGTTTTTT. This sequence encodes CASSEGWKLFF.

For this clone: Other nucleotide sequences from this sample produce the same CDR3. The rearrangement joins TRBV4-1 to TRBJ2-3; 11 bases fit TRBD2. V shed 4 bases and J 5 bases; nucleotides not matched to a gene: 11. The CDR3 covers 17 residues. Germline V gives CDR1 MGHRA, CDR2 YSYEKL. As DNA, the CDR3 is TGCGCCAGCAGCCCAAATGGAGGGACTAGCGGAAGAGATACGCAGTATTTT. Its translation: CASSPNGGTSGRDTQYF.

The CDR3 coding sequence is TGTGCCAGCAGCGTTCCCCTCAGCGGCCTCACAGATACGCAGTATTTT. It translates to CASSVPLSGLTDTQYF. V and J are TRBV11-2 and TRBJ2-3, with D possibly TRBD2 on 5 matching bases. With 5 bases removed from V and 2 bases from J, the gap between germline ends came to 17 bases. Germline V gene sequence: CDR1 SGHAT, CDR2 FQNNGV. This CDR3 comprises 16 residues.

The gene calls are TRBV27 and TRBJ1-2; 7 bases line up with TRBD1. The junction had 8 bases not matched to a gene; V was cut back by 3 bases and J by 7 bases. CDR1 MNHEY and CDR2 SMNVEV come from the germline V gene (reference sequence). This CDR3 is built from 14 residues. The DNA for the CDR3 is TGTGCCAGCAGTTTTGTGACAGGGTCAGGTGGCTACACCTTC. This translates into CASSFVTGSGGYTF.

Note on this clone: This CDR3 is also generated by other DNA sequences in the sample. The CDR3 is CASSPRQGYEQYF. The CDR3 nucleotides are TGTGCCAGCAGCCCTCGCCAGGGGTACGAGCAGTACTTC. The chain has TRBV7-6 and TRBJ2-7, with D possibly matching TRBD1 (6 bases). The CDR3 loop spans 13 amino acids. V was clipped by 5 bases and J by 4 bases, with 12 bases between them. Germline-derived CDR1 and CDR2 are SGHVS and FNYEAQ.

This sequence joins TRBV9 and TRBJ1-5; possibly TRBD1 for D (6 bases). Germline lookup yields CDR1 SGDLS and CDR2 YYNGEE. The V gene lost 3 bases and the J gene lost 3 bases, with 10 bases spanning the gap. The CDR3 consists of 14 residues. The CDR3 DNA follows: TGTGCCAGCAGCGACGGACAGAACAATCAGCCCCAGCATTTT. The encoded protein is CASSDGQNNQPQHF. Combining the CDR3 with reference TRBV9 and TRBJ1-5 gives the whole variable domain DSGVTQTPKHLITATGQRVTLRCSPRSGDLSVYWYQQSLDQGLQFLIQYYNGEERAKGNILERFSAQQFPDLHSELNLSSLELGDSALYFCASSDGQNNQPQHFGDGTRLSIL.

V and J are TRBV6-5 and TRBJ1-1; D perhaps matches TRBD1 (6 bases). Germline assignment: CDR1 MNHEY and CDR2 SVGAGI. V lost 0 bases to trimming and J lost 6 bases, with 11 bases between them. The length of the CDR3 is 14 residues. The CDR3 sequence is CASSYSKGVSEAFF. In DNA form, the CDR3 reads TGTGCCAGCAGTTACTCGAAGGGGGTTTCTGAAGCTTTCTTT.

The chain couples TRBV27 to TRBJ1-5, with D hard to call. Germline CDR1 is MNHEY and CDR2 is SMNVEV (reference sequence). This CDR3 contains 12 residues. V was cut by 5 bases and J by 6 bases, with 8 bases left in between. Here the CDR3 reads CASSDLGQPQHF. CDR3 sequence (DNA): TGTGCCAGCAGTGATCTGGGTCAGCCCCAGCATTTT.

This chain connects TRBV7-8 to TRBJ2-5; TRBD2 is a possible D gene (5 bases). Trimming cost V 5 bases and J 1 base, with 8 bases left between them. There are 13 residues in the CDR3. From germline, CDR1 is SGHVS and CDR2 FQNEAQ. The chain's CDR3 is CASSERTQETQYF. CDR3 sequence (DNA): TGTGCCAGCAGCGAGCGGACCCAAGAGACCCAGTACTTC.